These 29 T cell receptor beta chains were all obtained from the same sample, sequenced in a study of PD-1 blockade in classical Hodgkin lymphoma. Every one of the patients relapsed after autologous stem cell transplantation (brentuximab vedotin exposure was variable). TCRdb's table, derived via immunoSEQ multiplex PCR, lists solely in-frame clones and lacks some. The repertoire has roughly 38,000 clones, around 87% of them found once; the top ten carry 4.5% to 6.5%. Sequenced material: peripheral blood mononuclear cells (PBMCs), taken before the second cycle of nivolumab. These receptors originate from a human donor with classical Hodgkin lymphoma.

The chain links TRBV11-2 to TRBJ2-1; maybe TRBD2 (6 bases). CDR1 and CDR2 from the germline V gene are SGHAT and FQNNGV. V was cut by 5 bases and J by 4 bases, with 12 bases left in between. The CDR3 extends over 14 amino acids. Written as DNA, the CDR3 is TGTGCCAGCAGCGGAGGGTGGGTGTACAATGAGCAGTTCTTC. Its protein is CASSGGWVYNEQFF.

The chain is built from TRBV5-5 and TRBJ2-7, with TRBD1 identical over 10 bases. The CDR3 has 15 amino acids. Germline CDR1 is SGHKS and CDR2 is YYEKEE (reference sequence). Unmatched junction bases numbered 5, after V lost 3 bases and J lost 2 bases. CDR3 sequence reads: CASSWTGTGAYEQYF. CDR3 DNA sequence: TGTGCCAGCAGCTGGACGGGGACAGGGGCCTACGAGCAGTACTTC. Drawing the rest from reference TRBV5-5 and TRBJ2-7, the complete variable domain is DAGVTQSPTHLIKTRGQQVTLRCSPISGHKSVSWYQQVLGQGPQFIFQYYEKEERGRGNFPDRFSARQFPNYSSELNVNALLLGDSALYLCASSWTGTGAYEQYFGPGTRLTVT.

The chain employs TRBV27 and TRBJ2-1, with 9 bases identical to TRBD2. CDR1 and CDR2 (germline): MNHEY, SMNVEV (reference sequence). Trimming at V came to 2 bases and at J to 7 bases, leaving 9 bases not matched to a gene. The CDR3 sequence is 16 residues long. In nucleotides, the CDR3 is TGTGCCAGCAGTTTAGAGGCGGGAGGGGGGATTAATGAGCAGTTCTTC. The encoded protein is CASSLEAGGGINEQFF.

A word on this clone: The same CDR3 is also encoded by other DNA sequences in this sample. The chain combines TRBV15 with TRBJ1-1; D unclear. From germline, CDR1 is LNHNV and CDR2 YYDKDF (reference sequence). The V end lost 1 base, the J end lost 0 bases, and 0 bases lay between the germline ends. This CDR3 contains 12 residues. The CDR3 region is CATSRVNTEAFF. The DNA of the CDR3 is TGTGCCACCAGCAGAGTGAACACTGAAGCTTTCTTT.

The chain employs TRBV5-1 and TRBJ1-1; D gene ambiguous. Germline V gene data show CDR1 as SGHRS and CDR2 as YFSETQ. Trimming removed 1 base from V and 1 base from J, with 14 bases in between. The CDR3 runs to 16 residues. The CDR3 region is CASSLWGFRGNTEAFF. The CDR3 DNA is TGCGCCAGCAGCTTGTGGGGTTTTCGGGGGAACACTGAAGCTTTCTTT.

The CDR3 coding sequence is TGCGCCAGCAGCCAGATGGCGGGCGGGGAGACCCAGTACTTC. Amino acids: CASSQMAGGETQYF. V gene TRBV5-1 combines with J gene TRBJ2-5, with D perhaps matching TRBD2 (5 bases). Trimming stripped 4 bases from V and 5 bases from J, with 15 bases between. Germline V CDR1 and CDR2: SGHRS, YFSETQ. This CDR3 has 14 residues.

V gene TRBV28 combines with J gene TRBJ2-7; D may correspond to TRBD1 or TRBD2 (5 bases each). Per germline, CDR1 MDHEN and CDR2 SYDVKM. V lost 6 bases, J lost 0 bases, and 15 bases lay in between. The CDR3 has 15 amino acids. The CDR3 DNA reads as TGTGCCAGCAGCTGGTTCGGGGCGGGCTCCTACGAGCAGTACTTC. Its translation: CASSWFGAGSYEQYF.

V is TRBV6-5 and J is TRBJ2-1, with D perhaps matching TRBD2 (5 bases). Deletions cut 4 bases from V and 0 bases from J, with 7 bases between. The CDR3 totals 14 residues. Germline values: CDR1 MNHEY, CDR2 SVGAGI. DNA of the CDR3: TGTGCCAGCAGTTTCACTAGCTCCTACAATGAGCAGTTCTTC. Translated, it gives CASSFTSSYNEQFF.

CDR3 residues: CASSYSGRSSSYEQYF. CDR3 nucleotide sequence: TGTGCCAGCAGTTACTCCGGGCGCTCGAGCTCCTACGAGCAGTACTTC. The chain joins TRBV6-5 to TRBJ2-7; no reliable D call. Germline-derived CDR1 and CDR2 are MNHEY and SVGAGI. Between the trimmed V and J ends, which lost 0 bases and 0 bases, there was a span of 12 bases. The CDR3 covers 16 residues.

The V and J genes are TRBV7-2 and TRBJ2-5; tentatively, D is TRBD1 or TRBD2 (5 bases each). Germline lookup yields CDR1 SGHTA and CDR2 FQGNSA. This CDR3 has 13 residues. V was clipped by 5 bases and J by 4 bases, with 11 bases between them. CDR3 sequence: CASSAPGRETQYF. CDR3 DNA sequence: TGTGCCAGCAGCGCCCCGGGACGAGAGACCCAGTACTTC.

The CDR3 DNA follows: TGTGCCAGCAGTGGTGGCAGGTCCAATGAAAAACTGTTTTTT. Translation gives CASSGGRSNEKLFF. The chain joins TRBV6-1 to TRBJ1-4, with D hard to call. This CDR3 spans 14 amino acids. V lost 4 bases and J 5 bases, leaving 11 bases between the germline ends. Germline V gives CDR1 MNHNS, CDR2 SASEGT.

This chain joins TRBV6-5 and TRBJ2-2, with 8 bases aligning to TRBD1. CDR3 length: 15 amino acids. The junction had 6 bases not matched to a gene; V was cut back by 2 bases and J by 7 bases. The germline CDR1 and CDR2 sequences are MNHEY and SVGAGI. CDR3 loop: CASSYLAGGHGELFF. The CDR3 bases are TGTGCCAGCAGTTACCTGGCAGGGGGCCACGGGGAGCTGTTTTTT.

The genes are TRBV6-6 and TRBJ1-1; D is possibly TRBD1 (5 bases). Trimming took off 8 bases at V and 4 bases at J, with 17 bases between the two ends. The CDR3 sequence is 14 residues long. Germline CDR1 and CDR2: MNHNY and SVGAGI (reference sequence). The CDR3 region is CASLPGKVSTEAFF. DNA for the CDR3: TGTGCCAGCCTGCCAGGGAAGGTATCCACTGAAGCTTTCTTT.

The gene calls are TRBV9 and TRBJ2-7; either TRBD1 or TRBD2 may fit D (5 bases each). V was trimmed by 0 bases and J by 3 bases, leaving 10 bases between them. CDR1 is SGDLS, CDR2 YYNGEE, per germline. This CDR3 contains 14 residues. CDR3: CASSVGDGLYEQYF. CDR3 in DNA: TGTGCCAGCAGCGTAGGGGACGGACTCTACGAGCAGTACTTC.

CDR3 DNA: TGTGCCAGCAGTTCCCTCGGGGGAAGAAGCTCTGGGGCCAACGTCCTGACTTTC. Amino acid sequence: CASSSLGGRSSGANVLTF. The chain links TRBV28 to TRBJ2-6; D perhaps matches TRBD2 (6 bases). V lost 4 bases and J lost 0, with 16 bases in between. The V gene's germline CDR1 is MDHEN and CDR2 SYDVKM. CDR3 length: 18 amino acids.

This chain links TRBV5-6 with TRBJ2-2, with TRBD1 as a possible D gene (5 bases). The CDR3 sequence is 16 residues long. Between the trimmed V and J ends, which lost 3 bases and 7 bases, there was a span of 19 bases. Germline CDR1 SGHDT, CDR2 YYEEEE. As DNA, the CDR3 is TGTGCCAGCAGCTGGTGGGGCCCCGGTAGTAGCGGGGAGCTGTTTTTT. Protein sequence: CASSWWGPGSSGELFF.

The chain couples TRBV6-4 to TRBJ2-1, with 7 bases fitting TRBD1. The CDR3 has 15 residues. Germline V gene data show CDR1 as MRHNA and CDR2 as SNTAGT. J was trimmed by 5 bases and V by 6 bases; bases with no gene match: 10. CDR3 coding DNA: TGTGCCAGCAGCGTCGACAGGGCCGCAAACAATGAGCAGTTCTTC. Protein product: CASSVDRAANNEQFF.

The chain couples TRBV4-3 to TRBJ1-6, with D uncertain. Germline-derived CDR1 and CDR2 are LGHNA and YSLEER. V was cut by 3 bases and J by 7 bases, with 16 bases left in between. The CDR3 runs 16 residues. The CDR3 is CASSHTPGRVNSPLHF. The CDR3 DNA is TGCGCCAGCAGCCACACTCCTGGTAGGGTGAATTCACCCCTCCACTTT.

The chain is built from TRBV28 and TRBJ2-5, with D perhaps assigned TRBD1 or TRBD2 (6 bases each). The CDR3 has 14 amino acids. The V gene lost 4 bases and the J gene lost 2 bases, with 11 bases spanning the gap. Germline-derived CDR1 and CDR2 are MDHEN and SYDVKM. DNA of the CDR3: TGTGCCAGCAGTTCCTGGGGGGCTCAAGAGACCCAGTACTTC. Translating it yields CASSSWGAQETQYF.

This clone was picked up a small number of times. CDR3 coding DNA: TGTGCCAGCAGCGCGATGACAGGAAGCACAGATACGCAGTATTTT. Its protein product is CASSAMTGSTDTQYF. The chain employs TRBV6-1 and TRBJ2-3, with D possibly matching TRBD1 (6 bases). In germline, CDR1 is MNHNS, CDR2 SASEGT. V shed 6 bases and J shed 0 bases, with 13 bases lying between them. The CDR3 totals 15 residues.

This chain joins TRBV6-5 and TRBJ1-2; tentatively, D is TRBD1 (5 bases). Per the germline V gene, CDR1 is MNHEY and CDR2 is SVGAGI. The CDR3 has 12 amino acids. V dropped 6 bases and J dropped 4 bases, with 9 bases sitting between them. CDR3 coding DNA: TGTGCCAGCAGCCCCCAGGGCTATGGCTACACCTTC. This sequence encodes CASSPQGYGYTF.

The chain uses TRBV14 and TRBJ2-1, with D possibly being TRBD1 or TRBD2 (5 bases each). The CDR3 extends over 14 amino acids. From germline, CDR1 is SGHDN and CDR2 FVKESK. Between the trimmed V and J ends, which lost 1 base and 6 bases, there was a span of 10 bases. The CDR3 protein is CASSQVGPTNEQFF. The CDR3 bases are TGTGCCAGCAGCCAAGTGGGACCAACCAATGAGCAGTTCTTC.

As regards this clone: The sample carries other DNA sequences with the same CDR3. This rearrangement joins TRBV5-1 to TRBJ2-7; D is undetermined. V was trimmed by 0 bases and J by 6 bases, leaving 7 bases between them. Germline lookup yields CDR1 SGHRS and CDR2 YFSETQ. The CDR3 totals 12 residues. The CDR3 region has the DNA TGCGCCAGCAGCTTGGGCCCCCGCGAGCAGTACTTC. Its protein product is CASSLGPREQYF. Drawing the rest from reference TRBV5-1 and TRBJ2-7, the complete variable domain is KAGVTQTPRYLIKTRGQQVTLSCSPISGHRSVSWYQQTPGQGLQFLFEYFSETQRNKGNFPGRFSGRQFSNSRSEMNVSTLELGDSALYLCASSLGPREQYFGPGTRLTVT.

V and J are TRBV28 and TRBJ2-1; 7 positions agree with TRBD1. Trimming took 0 bases from V and 7 from J; bases not matched to a gene: 6. Germline CDR1 reads MDHEN; CDR2 reads SYDVKM. The CDR3 has 15 residues. The chain's CDR3 is CASSLWPRGKNEQFF. CDR3 DNA sequence: TGTGCCAGCAGTTTATGGCCCAGGGGGAAAAATGAGCAGTTCTTC.

The chain employs TRBV2 and TRBJ2-5; D ambiguous. The CDR3 is 12 residues long. Trimming stripped 4 bases from V and 5 bases from J, with 8 bases between. Germline V gene data show CDR1 as SNHLY and CDR2 as FYNNEI. CDR3 nucleotide sequence: TGTGCCAGCAGTGGGGTAGTTGAGACCCAGTACTTC. Translating gives CASSGVVETQYF.

The chain is built from TRBV6-6 and TRBJ2-2, with a possible D match to TRBD2 (5 bases). CDR3 length: 13 amino acids. The germline CDR1 and CDR2 sequences are MNHNY and SVGAGI (reference sequence). V was clipped by 2 bases and J by 6 bases, with 7 bases between them. CDR3 nucleotide sequence: TGTGCCAGCAGTTACCCGGAGGCCGGGGAGCTGTTTTTT. It is translated as CASSYPEAGELFF.

This clone has only one observation. The V call is TRBV4-3, the J call TRBJ2-3, with D unresolved. Germline V gene lookup returns CDR1 LGHNA and CDR2 YSLEER. The germline V and J ends were trimmed by 0 bases and 0 bases, with 13 bases remaining between them. The CDR3 totals 17 residues. The CDR3 region has the DNA TGCGCCAGCAGCCAAGATCCCCCAGGAGCCAGCACAGATACGCAGTATTTT. Amino acids: CASSQDPPGASTDTQYF.

The rearrangement links TRBV29-1 to TRBJ2-7, with 9 bases lining up with TRBD1. The length of the CDR3 is 14 residues. V gave up 6 bases and J gave up 0 bases; unmatched junction bases: 6. In germline, CDR1 is SQVTM, CDR2 ANQGSEA. The CDR3 DNA is TGCAGCGTCGCTACAGGGGGCAGCTCCTACGAGCAGTACTTC. It specifies CSVATGGSSYEQYF.

The V gene is TRBV6-1, the J gene TRBJ2-4; D is unresolved. V was cut by 6 bases and J by 11 bases, with 14 bases left in between. CDR3 length equals 12 residues. Germline CDR1 is MNHNS and CDR2 is SASEGT. The CDR3 protein is CASRDQRLLQYF. CDR3 bases: TGTGCCAGCAGAGACCAACGTCTCCTTCAGTACTTC.